The T cell receptor beta chain under discussion was sequenced for a study of cytotoxic CD8 clonotypes in ibrutinib-treated CLL. Sequencing was performed with immunoSEQ multiplex PCR; in TCRdb, only in-frame clones are kept and a portion is missing. The data contain 35,000 to 50,000 clones, roughly 72% of them singletons. This sequence originates from a human donor with chronic lymphocytic leukemia. Sequenced here: PBMCs, sampled at disease progression, from a patient treated with ibrutinib.

DNA of the CDR3: TGCAGCGTTCGACAGGGGGCAGATCAGCCCCAGCATTTT. It specifies CSVRQGADQPQHF. This chain joins TRBV29-1 and TRBJ1-5; 10 bases fit TRBD1. J lost 5 bases, V lost 5 bases, and 3 bases had no gene match. The CDR3 is made up of 13 amino acids. Germline CDR1 reads SQVTM; CDR2 reads ANQGSEA.